This T cell receptor (beta chain) derives from a study of T-cell memory formation after mild COVID-19 (dated by TCRdb to 2020 to 2022). About the full investigation: TCR sequence clusters from the two donors were largely donor specific. T-cell clones expanding and contracting after mild COVID-19 in a couple of donors were tracked by longitudinal TCRalpha and TCRbeta repertoire sequencing. Two young, previously healthy adult volunteers, one female and one male, were included in the cohort. Summary of the overall study and its limitations: SARS-CoV-2 specificity of the second-wave clones peaking on day 37 was not confirmed. Contracting CD4+ clones were located mainly in the CM and EM memory subsets, whereas CD8+ clones were found to be enriched in EMRA. The study included only two mild cases, and larger cohorts that include severe cases with pre-infection samples were judged to be necessary. Clones contracting from day 15 to 85 had balanced CD4/CD8 phenotypes, while a second wave expanding from day 15 to 37 was biased towards CD4+. The detection of some responding clones in pre-infection memory suggests that pre-existing cross-reactive memory T cells joined the SARS-CoV-2 response.

TCRdb names Illumina NovaSeq 6000 as the instrument used. cDNA libraries for TCRalpha and TCRbeta were prepared by 5'RACE using constant-segment primers, with sample barcodes and unique molecular identifiers added. Trizol reagent was used to extract RNA from every sample. Library amplification was performed in two PCR steps, and a second sample barcode and Illumina TruSeq adapters were introduced in the second step. Sequencing of libraries was performed on an Illumina NovaSeq with 2 x 150 bp paired-end reads. Under the source paper's analysis protocol: Reads were demultiplexed and collapsed into UMI-guided consensus sequences with migec v1.2.7. Using mixcr v2.1.11, UMI consensuses were aligned to TRA and TRB V and J templates and then assembled into clonotypes. A clonotype was counted as expanded or contracted only if both edgeR and NoisET called the change significant, with noise models trained on biological replicates. For edgeR calls, a false discovery rate-adjusted p below 0.01 and a log2 fold-change threshold of 1 were applied. As an exploratory analysis of dynamics, max-normalized trajectories of the 1000 most abundant clonotypes were examined by PCA with hierarchical clustering. Separately sequenced CD4+ and CD8+ repertoires were used to assign the CD4 or CD8 phenotype of responding clones. Using fastp trimming at Q25 and MiXCR clonotype assembly, TCRdb reanalyzed the public sequencing data and kept in-frame beta chains. Each entry merges the rows of one CDR3 protein and shows their most common DNA and genes. The V and J calls shown here were made by TCRdb, not taken from the authors' results. The sample table lists 300,000 to 350,000 distinct CDR3 sequences, over 10% of them with a count of one. Together, the top ten hold about 21% of the sample.

Ficoll-Paque density gradient centrifugation was the method used to isolate PBMCs. In the germline V gene, CDR1 corresponds to SGHRS and CDR2 to YFSETQ. V and J are truncated by 3 bases and 6 bases respectively, leaving an intervening sequence of 17 bases. The cysteine opens and the phenylalanine closes a CDR3 of 15 amino acids. Here the CDR3 DNA is all that survives: 45 bases in frame from base 1. In this sample, this clonotype turned up a few times. Its target antigen remains unknown. The input lacks base qualities; no much larger clone sits a single base away. The rearranged segments are TRBV5-1 and TRBJ2-3, with no D gene named confidently. The sequence came from a man aged 18 to 30 who had mild COVID-19 (a few samples of this study predate the infection). The sample titles of this study are shuffled in the database, so cell type and time point are left out; the donor was told from shared clones. The sample comprised PBMCs or a T cell subset sorted from them (not recorded which). The CDR3 region has the sequence CASSSAKKVVDTQYF. The DNA sequence is given as TGCGCCAGCAGCTCGGCGAAAAAAGTTGTGGATACGCAGTATTTT.